This is a list of T cell receptor beta chains from one sample in a study of vaccination and CD4 T cells after COVID-19. TCRdb reprocessed the PCR reads with MiXCR, giving one entry per CDR3 protein. Of 20,000 to 25,000 distinct CDR3 sequences in the sample, roughly 34% were seen once. No antigen has been assigned to these receptors. Sequenced here: CD4+ T cells from blood, cultured in vitro, sampled before SARS-CoV-2 vaccination. The source is a human donor who had recovered from COVID-19. Both conserved end residues are part of each CDR3. The order of the fields is D gene, V gene, clone size, J gene, CDR3 protein, CDR3 DNA. A D gene is named only where the DNA matches it firmly. The size entry is marked missing in some rows and otherwise reads once, few, many or a size class.

D gene: TRBD1; V gene: TRBV4-1; clone size: few; J gene: TRBJ1-2; CDR3 protein: CASSLLRQGEFYGYTF; CDR3 DNA: TGCGCCAGCAGCCTCTTAAGACAGGGTGAATTCTATGGCTACACCTTC
D gene: -; V gene: TRBV6-2/TRBV6-3; clone size: few; J gene: TRBJ1-5; CDR3 protein: CAARDSNQPQHF; CDR3 DNA: TGTGCCGCCAGGGATAGCAATCAGCCCCAGCATTTT
D gene: TRBD2; V gene: TRBV20-1; clone size: -; J gene: TRBJ2-2; CDR3 protein: CSARTLAGVPGELFF; CDR3 DNA: TGCAGTGCTAGAACACTAGCGGGGGTGCCCGGGGAGCTGTTTTTT
D gene: TRBD1; V gene: TRBV7-3; clone size: -; J gene: TRBJ2-2; CDR3 protein: CASSVDRGANTGELFF; CDR3 DNA: TGTGCCAGCAGCGTAGACAGGGGGGCGAACACCGGGGAGCTGTTTTTT
D gene: TRBD2; V gene: TRBV7-2; clone size: few; J gene: TRBJ2-2; CDR3 protein: CASSFGTSRTIGTGELFF; CDR3 DNA: TGTGCCAGCAGCTTCGGGACTAGCCGAACGATCGGTACCGGGGAGCTGTTTTTT
D gene: TRBD1; V gene: TRBV6-2/TRBV6-3; clone size: -; J gene: TRBJ2-7; CDR3 protein: CASSATQGAMYEQYF; CDR3 DNA: TGTGCCAGCAGCGCTACACAGGGGGCAATGTACGAGCAGTACTTC
D gene: TRBD1; V gene: TRBV7-2; clone size: -; J gene: TRBJ2-2; CDR3 protein: CASSFLQGVTGELFF; CDR3 DNA: TGTGCCAGCAGCTTCCTTCAGGGGGTCACCGGGGAGCTGTTTTTT
D gene: -; V gene: TRBV7-3; clone size: few; J gene: TRBJ1-2; CDR3 protein: CASSLGRGFGYTF; CDR3 DNA: TGTGCCAGCAGCTTAGGGAGGGGTTTTGGCTACACCTTC
D gene: TRBD1; V gene: TRBV27; clone size: few; J gene: TRBJ2-5; CDR3 protein: CASSTRQGETQYF; CDR3 DNA: TGTGCCAGCAGTACCCGACAGGGAGAGACCCAGTACTTC
D gene: TRBD1; V gene: TRBV27; clone size: few; J gene: TRBJ1-1; CDR3 protein: CASRPEGQGVSGTEAFF; CDR3 DNA: TGTGCCAGCAGGCCCGAGGGACAGGGGGTAAGTGGCACTGAAGCTTTCTTT
D gene: -; V gene: TRBV7-6; clone size: -; J gene: TRBJ2-2; CDR3 protein: CASSSQTATGELFF; CDR3 DNA: TGTGCCAGCAGCTCACAGACAGCTACCGGGGAGCTGTTTTTT
D gene: TRBD1; V gene: TRBV5-6; clone size: few; J gene: TRBJ1-1; CDR3 protein: CASSLGGTGPTEAFF; CDR3 DNA: TGTGCCAGCAGCTTGGGAGGGACAGGGCCGACTGAAGCTTTCTTT
D gene: -; V gene: TRBV20-1; clone size: few; J gene: TRBJ1-5; CDR3 protein: CSARDWRDPGSNQPQHF; CDR3 DNA: TGCAGTGCTAGAGATTGGAGGGACCCGGGAAGCAATCAGCCCCAGCATTTT
D gene: -; V gene: TRBV7-8; clone size: few; J gene: TRBJ2-7; CDR3 protein: CASSLGDKKYEQYF; CDR3 DNA: TGTGCCAGCAGCTTAGGGGACAAGAAATACGAGCAGTACTTC
D gene: TRBD1; V gene: TRBV7-2; clone size: -; J gene: TRBJ1-2; CDR3 protein: CASSSPTGENGYTF; CDR3 DNA: TGTGCCAGCAGCTCCCCGACAGGGGAGAATGGCTACACCTTC
D gene: -; V gene: TRBV28; clone size: -; J gene: TRBJ1-2; CDR3 protein: CASSLNLQGNYGYTF; CDR3 DNA: TGTGCCAGCAGTCTAAACCTTCAGGGAAACTATGGCTACACCTTC
D gene: TRBD1; V gene: TRBV5-4; clone size: few; J gene: TRBJ1-2; CDR3 protein: CASSARTGDYGYTF; CDR3 DNA: TGTGCCAGCAGCGCCAGGACAGGGGATTATGGCTACACCTTC
D gene: -; V gene: TRBV12-3/TRBV12-4; clone size: -; J gene: TRBJ1-1; CDR3 protein: CASRGGGSTEAFF; CDR3 DNA: TGTGCCAGCAGGGGGGGAGGGAGCACTGAAGCTTTCTTT
D gene: -; V gene: TRBV9; clone size: once; J gene: TRBJ1-2; CDR3 protein: CASSSQGRHGYTF; CDR3 DNA: TGTGCCAGCAGCTCGCAGGGAAGGCATGGCTACACCTTC
D gene: TRBD2; V gene: TRBV6-2/TRBV6-3; clone size: -; J gene: TRBJ2-1; CDR3 protein: CASIGGRPGSYNEQFF; CDR3 DNA: TGTGCCAGCATTGGCGGGAGGCCGGGCTCCTACAATGAGCAGTTCTTC
D gene: -; V gene: TRBV21-1; clone size: -; J gene: TRBJ1-1; CDR3 protein: CARELRRDPWTEAFF; CDR3 DNA: TGTGCCAGAGAATTGAGGAGGGACCCCTGGACTGAAGCTTTCTTT
D gene: -; V gene: TRBV7-2; clone size: -; J gene: TRBJ2-7; CDR3 protein: CASSPRVGSYEQYF; CDR3 DNA: TGTGCCAGCAGCCCCCGCGTAGGGAGCTACGAGCAGTACTTC
D gene: -; V gene: TRBV6-1; clone size: few; J gene: TRBJ2-3; CDR3 protein: CASSQEGLTDTQYF; CDR3 DNA: TGTGCCAGCAGCCAAGAGGGACTCACAGATACGCAGTATTTT
D gene: -; V gene: TRBV20-1; clone size: few; J gene: TRBJ1-1; CDR3 protein: CSARLRRGLTNTEAFF; CDR3 DNA: TGCAGTGCTAGACTACGAAGAGGTCTTACGAACACTGAAGCTTTCTTT
D gene: -; V gene: TRBV6-5; clone size: few; J gene: TRBJ1-6; CDR3 protein: CASSYSGHNSPLHF; CDR3 DNA: TGTGCCAGCAGTTACTCTGGCCACAATTCACCCCTCCACTTT
D gene: TRBD2; V gene: TRBV7-7; clone size: few; J gene: TRBJ2-2; CDR3 protein: CASSALGGGNTGELFF; CDR3 DNA: TGTGCCAGCAGCGCCTTAGGCGGGGGGAACACCGGGGAGCTGTTTTTT
D gene: -; V gene: TRBV2; clone size: few; J gene: TRBJ2-2; CDR3 protein: CASRSGPNTGELFF; CDR3 DNA: TGTGCCAGCAGGAGCGGGCCGAACACCGGGGAGCTGTTTTTT
D gene: TRBD1; V gene: TRBV6-5; clone size: once; J gene: TRBJ2-1; CDR3 protein: CASSSPGQGARPYNEQFF; CDR3 DNA: TGTGCCAGCAGTTCTCCGGGACAGGGGGCGCGACCCTACAATGAGCAGTTCTTC
D gene: -; V gene: TRBV7-2; clone size: -; J gene: TRBJ1-3; CDR3 protein: CASSDQTGYSGNTIYF; CDR3 DNA: TGTGCCAGCAGCGACCAAACAGGGTACTCTGGAAACACCATATATTTT
D gene: TRBD2; V gene: TRBV19; clone size: -; J gene: TRBJ2-7; CDR3 protein: CASSISSGRAHEQYF; CDR3 DNA: TGTGCCAGTAGTATAAGTAGCGGGAGGGCCCACGAGCAGTACTTC
D gene: -; V gene: TRBV14; clone size: -; J gene: TRBJ1-1; CDR3 protein: CASSQDIASYTEAFF; CDR3 DNA: TGTGCCAGCAGCCAAGATATCGCTTCGTACACTGAAGCTTTCTTT
D gene: TRBD1; V gene: TRBV6-5; clone size: -; J gene: TRBJ1-6; CDR3 protein: CASSYRDRDSPLHF; CDR3 DNA: TGTGCCAGCAGTTACCGGGACAGGGATTCACCCCTCCACTTT
D gene: -; V gene: TRBV20-1; clone size: -; J gene: TRBJ2-7; CDR3 protein: CSAEPPGLAYEQYF; CDR3 DNA: TGCAGTGCTGAACCGCCGGGACTTGCCTACGAGCAGTACTTC
D gene: TRBD1; V gene: TRBV24-1; clone size: -; J gene: TRBJ1-1; CDR3 protein: CATSDRGHTEAFF; CDR3 DNA: TGTGCCACCAGCGACAGGGGGCACACTGAAGCTTTCTTT
D gene: -; V gene: TRBV10-3; clone size: -; J gene: TRBJ1-1; CDR3 protein: CAIGSGSLNTEAFF; CDR3 DNA: TGTGCCATCGGCTCCGGATCCTTGAACACTGAAGCTTTCTTT
D gene: -; V gene: TRBV12-3/TRBV12-4; clone size: -; J gene: TRBJ1-2; CDR3 protein: CASSLGETFNWGYGYTF; CDR3 DNA: TGTGCCAGCAGTTTAGGGGAGACCTTCAATTGGGGGTATGGCTACACCTTC
D gene: -; V gene: TRBV6-1; clone size: -; J gene: TRBJ2-7; CDR3 protein: CASGRRERQYF; CDR3 DNA: TGTGCCAGCGGTAGGCGGGAACGGCAGTACTTC
D gene: TRBD1; V gene: TRBV24-1; clone size: -; J gene: TRBJ2-5; CDR3 protein: CATRAGTGAGETQYF; CDR3 DNA: TGTGCCACCAGGGCCGGGACAGGGGCTGGAGAGACCCAGTACTTC
D gene: -; V gene: TRBV11-1; clone size: few; J gene: TRBJ2-4; CDR3 protein: CASSLAPGASKNIQYF; CDR3 DNA: TGTGCCAGCAGCTTAGCGCCCGGGGCCTCCAAAAACATTCAGTACTTC
D gene: -; V gene: TRBV20-1; clone size: once; J gene: TRBJ2-7; CDR3 protein: CSAPPGDSYEQYF; CDR3 DNA: TGCAGTGCGCCTCCCGGGGACTCCTACGAGCAGTACTTC
D gene: -; V gene: TRBV6-2/TRBV6-3; clone size: -; J gene: TRBJ2-2; CDR3 protein: CASSPHTSLYTGELFF; CDR3 DNA: TGTGCCAGCAGCCCACATACCTCGTTATACACCGGGGAGCTGTTTTTT
D gene: -; V gene: TRBV10-3; clone size: -; J gene: TRBJ1-3; CDR3 protein: CAISEFGGSGNTIYF; CDR3 DNA: TGTGCCATCAGTGAGTTTGGGGGATCTGGAAACACCATATATTTT
D gene: TRBD2; V gene: TRBV20-1; clone size: -; J gene: TRBJ2-3; CDR3 protein: CSARAKLAESTDTQYF; CDR3 DNA: TGCAGTGCTAGGGCAAAACTAGCGGAGAGCACAGATACGCAGTATTTT
D gene: TRBD1; V gene: TRBV11-2; clone size: -; J gene: TRBJ2-7; CDR3 protein: CASSSPGQGSYEQYF; CDR3 DNA: TGTGCCAGCAGCTCACCGGGACAGGGATCCTACGAGCAGTACTTC
D gene: TRBD2; V gene: TRBV20-1; clone size: few; J gene: TRBJ2-3; CDR3 protein: CSAPTSGGANTQYF; CDR3 DNA: TGCAGTGCCCCGACTAGCGGGGGGGCCAATACGCAGTATTTT
D gene: -; V gene: TRBV6-1; clone size: -; J gene: TRBJ1-2; CDR3 protein: CATDGNYGYTF; CDR3 DNA: TGTGCCACCGACGGTAACTATGGCTACACCTTC
D gene: -; V gene: TRBV7-6; clone size: few; J gene: TRBJ1-6; CDR3 protein: CASSFQWGSGSPLHF; CDR3 DNA: TGTGCCAGCAGCTTCCAATGGGGGTCAGGTTCACCCCTCCACTTT
D gene: -; V gene: TRBV19; clone size: -; J gene: TRBJ1-5; CDR3 protein: CASSIVWAANQPQHF; CDR3 DNA: TGTGCCAGTAGTATAGTTTGGGCAGCTAATCAGCCCCAGCATTTT
D gene: -; V gene: TRBV10-2; clone size: -; J gene: TRBJ2-2; CDR3 protein: CASSGVTGELFF; CDR3 DNA: TGCGCCAGCTCTGGGGTCACCGGGGAGCTGTTTTTT
D gene: -; V gene: TRBV19; clone size: -; J gene: TRBJ1-6; CDR3 protein: CASREGGVYNSPLHF; CDR3 DNA: TGTGCCAGTCGTGAGGGAGGGGTCTATAATTCACCCCTCCACTTT
D gene: -; V gene: TRBV9; clone size: once; J gene: TRBJ1-6; CDR3 protein: CASSGQVDPNSPLHF; CDR3 DNA: TGTGCCAGCAGCGGACAGGTGGACCCAAATTCACCCCTCCACTTT
D gene: TRBD2; V gene: TRBV4-1; clone size: -; J gene: TRBJ2-5; CDR3 protein: CASRREAVKETQYF; CDR3 DNA: TGCGCCAGCAGACGGGAGGCAGTCAAAGAGACCCAGTACTTC
D gene: -; V gene: TRBV10-2; clone size: -; J gene: TRBJ1-2; CDR3 protein: CASSESLRANYGYTF; CDR3 DNA: TGCGCCAGCAGTGAGTCTTTGAGAGCTAACTATGGCTACACCTTC
D gene: -; V gene: TRBV12-3/TRBV12-4; clone size: once; J gene: TRBJ2-6; CDR3 protein: CASAGQGANVLTF; CDR3 DNA: TGTGCCAGCGCCGGGCAGGGGGCCAACGTCCTGACTTTC